Reported below is one T cell receptor (beta chain). Antigen specificity is unknown. The sample belongs to a study of cytomegalovirus exposure and HLA in healthy donors. Trimming removed 3 bases from V and 3 bases from J, with 8 bases in between. Germline loops: CDR1 SGHTA, CDR2 FQGTGA. There are 13 residues in the CDR3. Unrecorded immune exposure was likely among donors, who were nominally healthy when sampled. Whole-study findings and limits: Within an earlier analysis, most TCR beta V segments proved productive either about 87% or about 30% of the time. Excluded: some indistinguishable V segments such as TRBV6-2 and TRBV6-3.

Primers: 60 Vbeta forward and 13 Jbeta reverse. Sequencing used immunoSEQ multiplex PCR; TCRdb keeps in-frame clones, though not all of them. Found here are around 110,000 clones, around 80% of them singletons; the top ten hold under 4%. The source is a man in his fifties or sixties in good health and CMV-seronegative. This chain joins TRBV7-3 and TRBJ1-1; the D is unclear. The sample consisted of PBMCs. CDR3 nucleotide sequence: TGTGCCAGCAGCTTGATGGCCTACACTGAAGCTTTCTTT. Protein product: CASSLMAYTEAFF.